This TCR beta chain emerged from a study of T cells in Graves' hyperthyroidism and ophthalmopathy. The V and J ends lost 5 bases and 6 bases respectively, with 16 bases between them. Germline V lookup: CDR1 SGHVS, CDR2 FQNEAQ. The CDR3 contains 14 residues. Whole-study results and caveats: In the blood, most expanded thyroid clonotypes above 0.001 appeared as well.

Amplification of TCR beta CDR3 regions was performed using RNA transcripts as template. In the first-round RT-PCR of the TCR CDR3, the HTBI primer set was used. Using its own MiXCR run on the multiplex PCR reads, TCRdb lists one record per CDR3 protein. The data hold about 350,000 distinct CDR3 sequences, with approximately 15% observed a single time. This clonotype was found many times. The antigen is undetermined. The sample comprised blood. The gene calls are TRBV7-8 and TRBJ1-2; D may be TRBD1 (6 bases). The receptor was derived from a woman aged 25 to 39 with Graves' hyperthyroidism. The CDR3 DNA is TGTGCCAGCAGCGCTAACAGGGTCAGGGATGGCTACACCTTC. Amino acid sequence: CASSANRVRDGYTF.